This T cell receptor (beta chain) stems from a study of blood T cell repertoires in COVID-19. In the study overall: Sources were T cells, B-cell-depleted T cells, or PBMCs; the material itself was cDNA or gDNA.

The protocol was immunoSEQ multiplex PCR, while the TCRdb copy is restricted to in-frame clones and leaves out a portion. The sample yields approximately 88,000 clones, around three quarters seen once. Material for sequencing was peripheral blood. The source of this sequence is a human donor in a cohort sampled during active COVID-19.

CDR3 nucleotides: TGTGCCAGCAGTCTTGGGACAGGGGACAATCAGCCCCAGCATTTT. It specifies CASSLGTGDNQPQHF. The chain employs TRBV27 and TRBJ1-5; 10 nucleotides agree with TRBD1. This CDR3 spans 15 amino acids. With 5 bases clipped from V and 3 bases from J, the junction kept 4 bases outside the gene matches. Germline V gene data show CDR1 as MNHEY and CDR2 as SMNVEV (reference sequence).